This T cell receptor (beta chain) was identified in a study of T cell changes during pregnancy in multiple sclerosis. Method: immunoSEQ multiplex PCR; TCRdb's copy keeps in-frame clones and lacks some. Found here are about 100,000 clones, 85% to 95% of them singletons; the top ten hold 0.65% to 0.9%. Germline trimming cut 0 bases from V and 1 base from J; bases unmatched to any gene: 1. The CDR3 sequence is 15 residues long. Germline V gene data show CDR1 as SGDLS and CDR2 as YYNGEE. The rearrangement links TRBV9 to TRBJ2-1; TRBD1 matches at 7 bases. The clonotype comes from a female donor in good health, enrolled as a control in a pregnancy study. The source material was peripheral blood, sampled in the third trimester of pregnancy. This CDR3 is CASSVEGASYNEQFF. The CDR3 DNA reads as TGTGCCAGCAGCGTAGAGGGGGCTTCCTACAATGAGCAGTTCTTC.